This is a list of T cell receptor beta chains from one sample in a study of T-cell reconstitution after alpha-beta-depleted transplantation in children. TCRdb redid the calling of the PCR reads with MiXCR, one entry per CDR3 protein. The sample holds about half a million distinct CDR3 sequences, around 12% seen once. The input for sequencing was PBMCs from the stem cell graft donor, taken from the stem cell graft. All receptors derive from a human donor who donated a stem cell graft to a child with combined immunodeficiency. Each CDR3 is given with its conserved first and last residue. D genes are given only for firm matches. Some rows have no size entry. The others give once, few or many, or a class for an expanded clone.

abundance: many
len: 16
j_gene: TRBJ2-7
v_gene: TRBV5-5
d_gene: NA
CDR3aa: CASSSHWEPSSYEQYF
CDR3nt: TGTGCCAGCAGTTCCCACTGGGAGCCTAGCTCCTACGAGCAGTACTTC

abundance: few
len: 14
j_gene: TRBJ1-1
v_gene: TRBV6-1
d_gene: NA
CDR3aa: CASNQGRANTEAFF
CDR3nt: TGTGCCAGCAACCAAGGCAGGGCGAACACTGAAGCTTTCTTT

abundance: NA
len: 14
j_gene: TRBJ2-5
v_gene: TRBV12-3/TRBV12-4
d_gene: NA
CDR3aa: CAISPLRGQETQYF
CDR3nt: TGTGCCATCAGCCCCCTAAGAGGACAAGAGACCCAGTACTTC

abundance: NA
len: 15
j_gene: TRBJ1-3
v_gene: TRBV10-3
d_gene: TRBD1
CDR3aa: CAISRQGYSGNTIYF
CDR3nt: TGTGCCATCAGCAGACAGGGATACTCTGGAAACACCATATATTTT

abundance: few
len: 14
j_gene: TRBJ2-1
v_gene: TRBV9
d_gene: NA
CDR3aa: CASSVAIQSGEQFF
CDR3nt: TGTGCCAGCAGCGTAGCCATCCAATCGGGTGAGCAGTTCTTC

abundance: NA
len: 17
j_gene: TRBJ1-5
v_gene: TRBV7-9
d_gene: TRBD1
CDR3aa: CASSLGRPGQRNQPQHF
CDR3nt: TGTGCCAGCAGCTTAGGGCGGCCGGGACAGCGCAATCAGCCCCAGCATTTT

abundance: few
len: 14
j_gene: TRBJ1-2
v_gene: TRBV4-3
d_gene: TRBD1
CDR3aa: CASSQVDREYGYTF
CDR3nt: TGCGCCAGCAGCCAGGTGGACAGGGAGTATGGCTACACCTTC

abundance: many
len: 16
j_gene: TRBJ2-1
v_gene: TRBV5-1
d_gene: NA
CDR3aa: CASSWTQGNSYNEQFF
CDR3nt: TGCGCCAGCAGCTGGACACAGGGAAACTCCTACAATGAGCAGTTCTTC

abundance: NA
len: 14
j_gene: TRBJ2-7
v_gene: TRBV12-3/TRBV12-4
d_gene: NA
CDR3aa: CASSWTTPTYEQYF
CDR3nt: TGTGCCAGCAGCTGGACTACCCCTACGTACGAGCAGTACTTC

abundance: NA
len: 15
j_gene: TRBJ1-2
v_gene: TRBV20-1
d_gene: TRBD1
CDR3aa: CSARLPDRANYGYTF
CDR3nt: TGCAGTGCTAGGTTGCCGGACAGGGCTAACTATGGCTACACCTTC

abundance: few
len: 11
j_gene: TRBJ2-3
v_gene: TRBV10-3
d_gene: NA
CDR3aa: CAIRGTDTQYF
CDR3nt: TGTGCCATCAGGGGTACAGATACGCAGTATTTT

abundance: NA
len: 19
j_gene: TRBJ2-1
v_gene: TRBV28
d_gene: NA
CDR3aa: CASSSYPPERAGSYNEQFF
CDR3nt: TGTGCCAGCAGTTCATACCCCCCGGAGCGGGCGGGCTCCTACAATGAGCAGTTCTTC

abundance: few
len: 15
j_gene: TRBJ2-2
v_gene: TRBV20-1
d_gene: NA
CDR3aa: CSARERQDDTGELFF
CDR3nt: TGCAGTGCTCGTGAGAGACAGGATGACACCGGGGAGCTGTTTTTT

abundance: few
len: 14
j_gene: TRBJ2-5
v_gene: TRBV7-2
d_gene: TRBD2
CDR3aa: CASSPGLAGTVQYF
CDR3nt: TGTGCCAGCAGCCCAGGACTAGCGGGCACGGTTCAGTACTTC

abundance: few
len: 13
j_gene: TRBJ2-7
v_gene: TRBV5-1
d_gene: TRBD1
CDR3aa: CASSLNRGDEQYF
CDR3nt: TGCGCCAGCAGCTTGAACAGGGGGGACGAGCAGTACTTC

abundance: NA
len: 14
j_gene: TRBJ2-7
v_gene: TRBV19
d_gene: NA
CDR3aa: CAPPRGRAPYEQYF
CDR3nt: TGTGCCCCACCGAGGGGCAGGGCCCCCTACGAGCAGTACTTC

abundance: many
len: 15
j_gene: TRBJ2-7
v_gene: TRBV18
d_gene: TRBD1
CDR3aa: CASSPSRTGIYEQYF
CDR3nt: TGTGCCAGCTCACCCTCTCGGACAGGGATCTACGAGCAGTACTTC

abundance: many
len: 12
j_gene: TRBJ2-7
v_gene: TRBV12-3/TRBV12-4
d_gene: NA
CDR3aa: CASTGNLGEQYF
CDR3nt: TGTGCCAGTACAGGGAATCTAGGAGAGCAGTACTTC

abundance: NA
len: 16
j_gene: TRBJ2-2
v_gene: TRBV5-6
d_gene: TRBD1
CDR3aa: CASRSGGRGRDGELFF
CDR3nt: TGTGCCAGCAGATCCGGCGGCAGGGGGCGCGACGGGGAGCTGTTTTTT

abundance: NA
len: 22
j_gene: TRBJ2-1
v_gene: TRBV21-1
d_gene: NA
CDR3aa: CASSKDSSGGPHTGVKENEQFF
CDR3nt: TGTGCCAGCAGCAAAGATTCATCAGGAGGGCCGCATACAGGGGTTAAAGAAAATGAGCAGTTCTTC

abundance: NA
len: 13
j_gene: TRBJ1-2
v_gene: TRBV6-1
d_gene: NA
CDR3aa: CASSEDSNYGYTF
CDR3nt: TGTGCCAGCAGTGAAGACAGTAACTATGGCTACACCTTC

abundance: NA
len: 17
j_gene: TRBJ2-7
v_gene: TRBV12-3/TRBV12-4
d_gene: TRBD2
CDR3aa: CASSLDSGRSFSYEQYF
CDR3nt: TGTGCCAGCAGTTTAGATAGCGGGAGATCCTTCTCCTACGAGCAGTACTTC

abundance: few
len: 14
j_gene: TRBJ1-4
v_gene: TRBV7-2
d_gene: NA
CDR3aa: CASSVERVSEKLFF
CDR3nt: TGTGCCAGCAGCGTCGAGAGGGTTAGTGAAAAACTGTTTTTT

abundance: few
len: 14
j_gene: TRBJ2-1
v_gene: TRBV7-2
d_gene: NA
CDR3aa: CASSLAQYPNEQFF
CDR3nt: TGTGCCAGCAGCTTAGCGCAATACCCGAATGAGCAGTTCTTC

abundance: NA
len: 16
j_gene: TRBJ2-1
v_gene: TRBV7-9
d_gene: TRBD1
CDR3aa: CASSLGPGQGNTEQFF
CDR3nt: TGTGCCAGCAGCCTTGGCCCGGGACAGGGTAATACTGAGCAGTTCTTC

abundance: NA
len: 14
j_gene: TRBJ2-3
v_gene: TRBV9
d_gene: NA
CDR3aa: CASSVDASTDTQYF
CDR3nt: TGTGCCAGCAGCGTAGACGCGAGCACAGATACGCAGTATTTT

abundance: few
len: 13
j_gene: TRBJ2-2
v_gene: TRBV12-3/TRBV12-4
d_gene: NA
CDR3aa: CASSIDTAGELFF
CDR3nt: TGTGCCAGCAGTATTGACACCGCCGGGGAGCTGTTTTTT

abundance: NA
len: 15
j_gene: TRBJ2-1
v_gene: TRBV10-3
d_gene: TRBD2
CDR3aa: CAIKGSGSSYNEQFF
CDR3nt: TGTGCCATCAAGGGTAGCGGGAGCTCCTACAATGAGCAGTTCTTC

abundance: NA
len: 13
j_gene: TRBJ2-2
v_gene: TRBV5-1
d_gene: TRBD1
CDR3aa: CASSRQGIGELFF
CDR3nt: TGCGCCAGCAGCCGACAGGGAATCGGGGAGCTGTTTTTT

abundance: many
len: 14
j_gene: TRBJ1-2
v_gene: TRBV12-3/TRBV12-4
d_gene: NA
CDR3aa: CASSLQGFNYGYTF
CDR3nt: TGTGCCAGCAGTTTGCAGGGATTTAACTATGGCTACACCTTC

abundance: NA
len: 13
j_gene: TRBJ2-7
v_gene: TRBV12-3/TRBV12-4
d_gene: NA
CDR3aa: CASSPFLVHEQYF
CDR3nt: TGTGCCAGCAGTCCCTTTTTGGTCCACGAGCAGTACTTC

abundance: NA
len: 16
j_gene: TRBJ2-7
v_gene: TRBV11-1
d_gene: TRBD2
CDR3aa: CASSSKAGGLPWEQYF
CDR3nt: TGTGCCAGCAGCTCGAAAGCGGGAGGGCTCCCTTGGGAGCAGTACTTC

abundance: many
len: 14
j_gene: TRBJ2-7
v_gene: TRBV29-1
d_gene: TRBD1
CDR3aa: CSVIGTGGVYEQYF
CDR3nt: TGCAGCGTTATCGGGACAGGGGGCGTCTACGAGCAGTACTTC